The clone carrying this TCR beta chain was recorded a few times. The antigen is undetermined. The CDR3 runs to 14 residues. Trimming stripped 2 bases from V and 8 bases from J, with 13 bases between. The sample belongs to a study of early T cells in non-severe SARS-CoV-2 infection. Regarding the study as a whole: Using VDJdb, the matching emphasized anti-spike CD8 responses while missing private and CD4 specificities.

Individual cDNA molecules received unique molecular identifiers. Via MiXCR, TCRdb re-called the 5' RACE reads, giving one row per CDR3 protein. This table holds approximately 35,000 distinct CDR3 sequences, over 6.5% found once. The chain uses TRBV12-3 or TRBV12-4 and TRBJ2-1; the D is unclear. The clonotype originates from an adult who was a healthcare worker with PCR-confirmed SARS-CoV-2 infection or an uninfected control (not recorded which). The sequenced sample was whole blood. This chain's CDR3 is CASSLRAGLDEQFF. The CDR3 DNA sequence: TGTGCCAGCAGTTTAAGGGCCGGGTTGGATGAGCAGTTCTTC.